The present TCR beta chain was sequenced within a study of identical twins (dated by TCRdb to 2016 to 2017). Describing the broader study: The study deep-sequenced TCR alpha and beta repertoires from monozygotic twins, unrelated adults of various ages and cord blood to test whether fetal clonotypes persist. Replicate twin experiments were performed at different times using different library preparation protocols to rule out contamination.

Study-level results and caveats: Recombination models systematically underestimated out-of-frame TCR alpha sharing in monozygotic twins but agreed with sharing between unrelated individuals. Compared with coincidental sharing between unrelated individuals, out-of-frame TCR alpha sequences shared between twins had an excess of sequences with low generation probability. Abundant cord blood beta clonotypes had fewer insertions, young adult naive repertoires showed a similar but weaker trend, and memory repertoires showed no such trend. Invariant T cells such as MAIT and iNKT could partly confound zero-insertion analyses, though diverse VJ usage argued against this for most clonotypes. Because the same donors could not be followed over many years, conclusions were based on cross-sectional statistical analysis. The excess sharing between twins in beta out-of-frame sequences was weaker because fewer shared sequences reduced the signal-to-noise ratio.

The library was built by means of 5' RACE. The sequencing machine was an Illumina HiSeq 2000. Template switching added a universal primer binding site, and the final cDNA carried a unique molecular identifier that allowed TCR cDNA molecules to be counted accurately. First-strand cDNA for TCR alpha and beta chains was synthesized from specific primers in the conserved constant-segment region. Each cDNA library was double barcoded, with a SMART-Mk sample barcode plus Illumina barcodes, to control for contamination. TruSeq adapter sequences along with Illumina sample barcodes were introduced in two successive PCR steps. TCR alpha and beta cDNA libraries were sequenced on the Illumina HiSeq platform with custom primers. Processing in the source paper ran as follows. Raw reads were processed with MiGEC to extract unique molecular identifiers, and MiXCR was used to determine CDR3 positions. For each individual, recombination models were inferred using an EM algorithm with the repgenHMM and IGoR tools. Shared clonotypes were analyzed with the tcR package in R, and sharing was normalized by the product of cloneset sizes. To study raw recombination free of thymic and clonal selection effects, out-of-frame nonproductive sequences were analyzed. TCRdb applied fastp at Q25 and MiXCR to the public reads, then kept only in-frame beta chains. CDR3 protein sequences are deduplicated, and each keeps its most common genes and DNA. The V and J calls here are based on TCRdb, not the publication. Recorded for this sample are 540,000 or so distinct CDR3 sequences; about 22% of them occurred a single time. The top ten constitute about 0.48% of the sample.

The CDR3 spans 15 residues, from the cysteine through the phenylalanine. The entry retains the CDR3 DNA only, 45 bases that are in frame from base 1. Trimming takes 9 bases from V and 0 bases from J, and the germline ends sit 15 bases apart. As for this clonotype: The antigen this receptor binds is unknown. It has no much larger one-base neighbor in the sample; base qualities were not kept.

All donors were healthy Caucasians. Three pairs of female monozygotic twins, all aged roughly 18 to 30 years, were included in the twin cohort. Positive isolation kits from Invitrogen were used to isolate the CD4+ and CD8+ T cell populations. This sample was also put to use in a study of yellow fever vaccine responses in identical twins. As that second paper reports: According to the authors, the vaccine-induced T cell response in identical twins seemed to be partly convergent and partly specific to each individual. The study precisely tracked vaccine-responding T cell clones in identical twins.

The rearranged chain carries TRBV12-3 or TRBV12-4 and TRBJ1-5; D gene: possibly TRBD1, on 5 matching bases. The sample was CD4+ T cells sorted from blood. The TCR sequence derives from a woman in her late teens or twenties in good health. This receptor carries the CDR3 CASIREGYSNQPQHF. The bases are TGTGCCAGTATCAGGGAGGGGTATAGCAATCAGCCCCAGCATTTT.